Shown below are 7 T cell receptor beta chains from a single sample sequenced in a study of T-cell reconstitution after alpha-beta-depleted transplantation in children. Unique molecular identifiers featured in how the TCRbeta library was prepared. TCRdb processed the PCR reads anew with MiXCR; each CDR3 protein has one entry. The data show fewer than 550,000 distinct CDR3 sequences, 8% to 11% seen once. The source was PBMCs, collected before TCRalphabeta/CD19-depleted stem cell transplant. The receptor set was obtained from a child under 10 years old with inherited bone marrow failure, due to receive a stem cell transplant.

This chain links TRBV20-1 with TRBJ2-3; D not resolved. V was cut by 3 bases and J by 2 bases, with 6 bases left in between. The CDR3 extends over 12 amino acids. The germline CDR1 and CDR2 sequences are DFQATT and SNEGSKA (reference sequence). The CDR3 sequence: CSARSNTDTQYF. As DNA, the CDR3 is TGCAGTGCTAGGTCCAACACAGATACGCAGTATTTT.

This clonotype was seen ten or more times. The chain uses TRBV10-3 and TRBJ2-7; 7 bases are shared with TRBD1. The germline V gene encodes CDR1 ENHRY and CDR2 SYGVKD. V trimming: 0 bases; J trimming: 3 bases; junction bases outside the gene matches: 2. The CDR3 has 14 amino acids. CDR3 in DNA: TGTGCCATCAGTGAGTCAAACAGGGGCTACGAGCAGTACTTC. Translated: CAISESNRGYEQYF.

This clonotype has a handful of counts. J is TRBJ2-3 and V is TRBV23-1; D possibly matches TRBD1 or TRBD2 (5 bases each). TRBV23-1 is sorted into the ORF group, with uncertain function. The V gene lost 8 bases and the J gene lost 2 bases, with 17 bases spanning the gap. CDR3 length: 15 residues. The CDR3 region is CASGNRDVHTDTQYF. The CDR3 coding sequence is TGCGCCAGCGGAAACCGGGACGTACACACAGATACGCAGTATTTT.

At least ten counts were recorded for this clonotype. J is TRBJ1-1 and V is TRBV4-2; a weak D match, TRBD1 (6 bases). Germline CDR1 LGHNA, CDR2 YNFKEQ. Trimming pared 1 base from V and 5 bases from J, leaving 14 bases between. This CDR3 comprises 15 residues. CDR3 sequence reads: CASSQGGRGWTEAFF. The CDR3 bases are TGTGCCAGCAGCCAAGGAGGCAGGGGCTGGACTGAAGCTTTCTTT.

The V and J genes are TRBV20-1 and TRBJ1-2; D remains ambiguous. CDR1 is DFQATT and CDR2 is SNEGSKA in the germline V gene (reference sequence). This CDR3 is built from 14 residues. Deletions cut 3 bases from V and 4 bases from J, with 15 bases between. The CDR3 reads CSARVNGRAYGYTF. The CDR3 coding sequence is TGCAGTGCTAGGGTTAACGGGCGGGCCTATGGCTACACCTTC.

Many counts were recorded for this clonotype. The chain combines TRBV5-1 with TRBJ2-1, with 8 positions matching TRBD1. The trim removed 4 bases at V and 4 bases at J, leaving 7 bases unmatched. CDR1 SGHRS and CDR2 YFSETQ come from the germline V gene. This CDR3 region has 15 residues. The CDR3 nucleotides are TGCGCCAGCAGCCCTCGGACAGGGTCGTACAATGAGCAGTTCTTC. Amino acids: CASSPRTGSYNEQFF.

This clonotype was observed a few times. The chain recombines TRBV30 with TRBJ2-1, with D maybe TRBD2 (6 bases). Germline-derived CDR1 and CDR2 are GTSNPN and SVGIG (reference sequence). Trimming removed 8 bases from V and 8 bases from J, with 22 bases in between. The CDR3 runs 14 residues. In nucleotides, the CDR3 is TGTGCCGTCGCAACCGCCGGGAGTCCGGATGAGCAGTTCTTC. It codes for CAVATAGSPDEQFF.